The 25 T cell receptor beta chains listed next were all sequenced from one sample in a study of blood T cell repertoires in COVID-19. Here immunoSEQ multiplex PCR was the method, and the copy in TCRdb shows in-frame clones only, minus some. In the table there are roughly 300,000 clones, more than 85% of which are singletons. Sequencing was done on a sample of PBMCs or T cells enriched from blood (not recorded which). The source is a woman aged 25-40 years who had recovered from COVID-19.

The rearrangement uses TRBV19 and TRBJ1-5; maybe TRBD1 (5 bases). CDR1 is LNHDA and CDR2 is SQIVND in the germline V gene (reference sequence). The CDR3 covers 17 residues. The V gene lost 1 base and the J gene lost 0 bases, with 13 bases spanning the gap. This CDR3 is CASSIAHRYYSNQPQHF. CDR3 coding DNA: TGTGCCAGTAGTATAGCCCACAGGTACTATAGCAATCAGCCCCAGCATTTT.

V and J are TRBV18 and TRBJ2-7, with TRBD1 matching over 7 bases. Germline-derived CDR1 and CDR2 are KGHSH and LQKENI. The CDR3 is 14 amino acids. J was trimmed by 0 bases and V by 4 bases; bases with no gene match: 3. The CDR3 DNA reads as TGTGCCAGCTCACGGGCAGGGGGCTCCTACGAGCAGTACTTC. Translated: CASSRAGGSYEQYF. The full variable domain, rest sourced from reference TRBV18 and TRBJ2-7, is NAGVMQNPRHLVRRRGQEARLRCSPMKGHSHVYWYRQLPEEGLKFMVYLQKENIIDESGMPKERFSAEFPKEGPSILRIQQVVRGDSAAYFCASSRAGGSYEQYFGPGTRLTVT.

The chain recombines TRBV11-3 with TRBJ1-6, with D hard to call. CDR1 is SGHNT and CDR2 is YENEEA in the germline V gene. The CDR3 loop spans 14 amino acids. The germline V and J ends were trimmed by 1 base and 7 bases, with 8 bases remaining between them. CDR3 nucleotides: TGTGCCAGCAGCTTAGGCGGCCGGAATTCACCCCTCCACTTT. Its translation: CASSLGGRNSPLHF. Combining the CDR3 with reference TRBV11-3 and TRBJ1-6 gives the whole variable domain EAGVVQSPRYKIIEKKQPVAFWCNPISGHNTLYWYLQNLGQGPELLIRYENEEAVDDSQLPKDRFSAERLKGVDSTLKIQPAELGDSAVYLCASSLGGRNSPLHFGNGTRLTVT.

This chain links TRBV7-3 with TRBJ2-1, with 14 bases identical to TRBD2. Germline loops: CDR1 SGHTA, CDR2 FQGTGA. Trimming took 1 base from V and 7 from J; bases not matched to a gene: 6. This CDR3 region has 17 residues. The CDR3 here is CASSLRGLAGEGNEQFF. CDR3 sequence (DNA): TGTGCCAGCAGCTTAAGGGGACTAGCGGGGGAGGGAAATGAGCAGTTCTTC.

The chain recombines TRBV6-5 with TRBJ1-3; possible D gene TRBD1, 5 bases. This CDR3 spans 16 amino acids. Germline-derived CDR1 and CDR2 are MNHEY and SVGAGI. Deletions cut 4 bases from V and 0 bases from J, with 13 bases between. For the CDR3, the DNA is TGTGCCAGCAGTTGGAAGGGACTTACCTCTGGAAACACCATATATTTT. It encodes CASSWKGLTSGNTIYF.

Only one count was recorded for this clone. The rearrangement uses TRBV7-9 and TRBJ1-1; D not resolved. With 1 base removed from V and 5 bases from J, the gap between germline ends came to 11 bases. In germline, CDR1 is SEHNR, CDR2 FQNEAQ (reference sequence). The CDR3 has 14 residues. CDR3: CASSLESGKTEAFF. CDR3 sequence (DNA): TGTGCCAGCAGCTTAGAGTCGGGGAAGACTGAAGCTTTCTTT.

The chain links TRBV5-1 to TRBJ2-7, with 9 positions matching TRBD1. The CDR3 totals 15 residues. Per germline, CDR1 SGHRS and CDR2 YFSETQ. J lost 3 bases, V lost 5 bases, and 9 bases had no gene match. For the CDR3, the DNA is TGCGCCAGCAGGGCGGGCGGGACAGGGAGCTACGAGCAGTACTTC. Translated: CASRAGGTGSYEQYF.

The table lists this clone with many counts. The chain combines TRBV19 with TRBJ2-7; 12 nucleotides line up with TRBD2. CDR3 size: 17 residues. Germline CDR1 LNHDA, CDR2 SQIVND (reference sequence). V lost 3 bases and J lost 1; bases outside the gene matches: 7. In DNA, the CDR3 is TGTGCCAGTAGTATGGGAAGGACTAGCGGGATATCCTACGAGCAGTACTTC. It is translated as CASSMGRTSGISYEQYF.

The chain carries TRBV29-1 and TRBJ1-1; TRBD1 aligns across 7 bases. Germline trimming cut 4 bases from V and 1 base from J; bases unmatched to any gene: 21. Looked up from germline, CDR1 is SQVTM and CDR2 is ANQGSEA. The CDR3 is 19 residues long. The CDR3 spells CSVAVAVLGGVETNTEAFF. DNA for the CDR3: TGCAGCGTTGCCGTTGCCGTGCTAGGGGGCGTTGAGACGAACACTGAAGCTTTCTTT.

In its sample, this clone was seen once. The chain uses TRBV7-9 and TRBJ1-5; maybe TRBD1 (5 bases). Germline CDR1 and CDR2: SEHNR and FQNEAQ (reference sequence). This CDR3 is built from 11 residues. V was trimmed by 8 bases and J by 11 bases, leaving 13 bases between them. CDR3 sequence: CASGGTGAQHF. The CDR3 bases are TGTGCCAGCGGGGGGACGGGAGCCCAGCATTTT.

V usage is TRBV7-8 and J usage is TRBJ2-5, with TRBD2 matching over 14 bases. J was trimmed by 5 bases and V by 8 bases; bases with no gene match: 16. Germline V CDR1 and CDR2: SGHVS, FQNEAQ. The CDR3 spans 18 residues. The CDR3 sequence: CASRASRTSGGRRETQYF. The CDR3 region has the DNA TGTGCCAGCCGCGCCTCCCGGACTAGCGGGGGGCGGCGGGAGACCCAGTACTTC.

The V and J genes are TRBV6-2 or TRBV6-3 and TRBJ1-5; unclear D gene. Deletions cut 0 bases from V and 2 bases from J, with 11 bases between. Germline values: CDR1 MNHEY, CDR2 SVGEGT. The CDR3 has 16 residues. CDR3 protein: CASSYSEGLGNQPQHF. CDR3 coding DNA: TGTGCCAGCAGTTACTCCGAGGGATTAGGCAATCAGCCCCAGCATTTT.

This sequence joins TRBV6-6 and TRBJ2-7; 14 bases line up with TRBD2. The CDR3 contains 15 residues. V was clipped by 7 bases and J by 7 bases; unmatched bases: 9. Germline-derived CDR1 and CDR2 are MNHNY and SVGAGI (reference sequence). CDR3 region: CASTQTSGGAREQYF. The CDR3 DNA reads as TGTGCCAGCACCCAGACTAGCGGGGGGGCTCGGGAGCAGTACTTC.

The sample holds a few counts of this clone. V gene TRBV19 combines with J gene TRBJ2-5, with 7 positions matching TRBD2. Germline CDR1 reads LNHDA; CDR2 reads SQIVND (reference sequence). The CDR3 is made up of 14 amino acids. Unmatched junction bases numbered 7, after V lost 7 bases and J lost 2 bases. CDR3 sequence reads: CASKRAGSQETQYF. DNA of the CDR3: TGTGCCAGTAAGCGAGCGGGATCACAAGAGACCCAGTACTTC.

This clone was observed once. This sequence joins TRBV6-4 and TRBJ1-1, with a possible D match to TRBD1 (5 bases). V lost 0 bases and J lost 3, with 29 bases in between. Germline V gene lookup returns CDR1 MRHNA and CDR2 SNTAGT. The CDR3 runs to 21 residues. CDR3 sequence: CASSDSSPPGGRRGADTEAFF. DNA of the CDR3: TGTGCCAGCAGTGACTCGAGTCCCCCGGGGGGGAGAAGGGGCGCGGACACTGAAGCTTTCTTT.

V gene TRBV6-4 combines with J gene TRBJ2-1; D is perhaps TRBD2 (6 bases). Germline CDR1 MRHNA, CDR2 SNTAGT. This CDR3 has 15 amino acids. V was shortened by 2 bases and J by 1 base, with 9 bases between the two germline ends. The CDR3 loop reads CASSDLGGSYNEQFF. As DNA, the CDR3 is TGTGCCAGCAGTGACCTGGGGGGTTCCTACAATGAGCAGTTCTTC.

The sample holds one count of this clone. The V gene is TRBV4-2, the J gene TRBJ1-2; the D gene is possibly TRBD1 (6 bases). Germline CDR1 reads LGHNA; CDR2 reads YNFKEQ. The CDR3 length is 14 residues. The V and J ends lost 0 bases and 4 bases respectively, with 9 bases between them. CDR3 loop: CASSQENRAYGYTF. Here the CDR3 DNA reads TGTGCCAGCAGCCAAGAAAACAGGGCCTATGGCTACACCTTC.

CDR3 DNA: TGTGCCAGCAGTTCTCCGACAGGGAGCCATCAGCCCCAGCATTTT. It encodes CASSSPTGSHQPQHF. V and J are TRBV28 and TRBJ1-5, with 7 bases matching TRBD1. The germline V gene has CDR1 MDHEN and CDR2 SYDVKM. The CDR3 has 15 amino acids. V trimming: 4 bases; J trimming: 5 bases; junction bases outside the gene matches: 8.

A word on this clone: The sample has other DNA sequences that encode this CDR3 too. V is TRBV11-3 and J is TRBJ2-5; D ambiguous. V was clipped by 1 base and J by 1 base, with 4 bases between them. Germline CDR1 SGHNT, CDR2 YENEEA. The CDR3 covers 13 residues. CDR3 in DNA: TGTGCCAGCAGCTTAGGACTCCAAGAGACCCAGTACTTC. As protein: CASSLGLQETQYF.

CDR3 residues: CASSWAQTTGELFF. CDR3 DNA sequence: TGTGCCAGCAGCTGGGCACAGACCACCGGGGAGCTGTTTTTT. The genes are TRBV7-2 and TRBJ2-2; D remains ambiguous. This CDR3 is 14 amino acids long. Trimming pared 4 bases from V and 4 bases from J, leaving 10 bases between. In germline, CDR1 is SGHTA, CDR2 FQGNSA.

The chain joins TRBV27 to TRBJ2-3; 15 bases are a match to TRBD2. With 5 bases clipped from V and 1 base from J, the junction kept 7 bases outside the gene matches. This CDR3 has 18 amino acids. Germline V gives CDR1 MNHEY, CDR2 SMNVEV (reference sequence). CDR3 sequence reads: CASSIGTSGRLGTDTQYF. Here the CDR3 DNA reads TGTGCCAGCAGTATTGGGACTAGCGGGAGGTTGGGCACAGATACGCAGTATTTT.

The chain recombines TRBV9 with TRBJ2-5, with TRBD2 identical over 9 bases. V was pared by 2 bases and J by 4 bases, with 6 bases of the junction left unmatched. This CDR3 is 15 amino acids long. Germline CDR1 is SGDLS and CDR2 is YYNGEE. The CDR3 coding sequence is TGTGCCAGCAGCGTCGCGGGAGGGAGGGGAGAGACCCAGTACTTC. Amino acids: CASSVAGGRGETQYF.

J is TRBJ1-2 and V is TRBV28, with TRBD1 matching over 12 bases. This CDR3 comprises 15 residues. Germline V gene lookup returns CDR1 MDHEN and CDR2 SYDVKM. The ends lost 3 bases at V and 8 bases at J; junction bases unmatched: 7. CDR3 sequence: CASSLSGQGARGYTF. DNA of the CDR3: TGTGCCAGCAGTTTGTCGGGACAGGGGGCGCGAGGCTACACCTTC.

The gene calls are TRBV3-1 (or the pseudogene TRBV3-2) and TRBJ1-1; perhaps TRBD1 as D (5 bases). The germline V and J ends were trimmed by 3 bases and 1 base, with 9 bases remaining between them. Germline CDR1 LGHDT, CDR2 YNNKEL (reference sequence). CDR3 length equals 14 residues. The CDR3 DNA follows: TGTGCCAGCAGCCATGGGGCAGGGAACACTGAAGCTTTCTTT. Protein product: CASSHGAGNTEAFF.

The count of this clone is one. V gene TRBV3-1 (or the pseudogene TRBV3-2) combines with J gene TRBJ2-6; 12 bases match TRBD2. V was clipped by 6 bases and J by 1 base; unmatched bases: 13. The CDR3 covers 20 residues. CDR1 LGHDT and CDR2 YNNKEL come from the germline V gene (reference sequence). The CDR3 sequence: CASSYTYLAGGLSGANVLTF. In nucleotides, the CDR3 is TGTGCCAGCAGTTACACCTACCTAGCGGGAGGGTTATCTGGGGCCAACGTCCTGACTTTC.